Listed below are T cell receptor beta chains from one sample, sequenced in a study of shared clonotypes between healthy human individuals. Profiled with immunoSEQ multiplex PCR; TCRdb holds only in-frame clones, not every one. The table has around 690,000 clones, 90% seen once; the top ten hold about 34%. Sequencing was performed on memory CD8+ T cells from PBMCs. These receptors were obtained from a man between 18 and 29 years old in good health. Some clones in this sample may be carry-over from other donors' samples. Each CDR3 is given with its conserved first and last residue. Fields, in order: clone size, V gene, D gene, J gene, CDR3 protein, CDR3 DNA. A D gene is named only where the DNA matches it firmly. Clone size is not always given. Where it is, it says once, few, many or a class for expanded clones.

.	TRBV29-1	.	TRBJ2-7	CSVTGSYEQYF	TGCAGCGTAACGGGCTCCTACGAGCAGTACTTC
.	TRBV27	TRBD2	TRBJ2-7	CASSLSLAERYEQYF	TGTGCCAGCAGTTTAAGCCTAGCGGAACGCTACGAGCAGTACTTC
.	TRBV27	.	TRBJ1-5	CASSKTGSLQPQHF	TGTGCCAGCAGTAAGACGGGGTCCCTTCAGCCCCAGCATTTT
.	TRBV27	.	TRBJ1-3	CASPYLGAAGNTIYF	TGTGCCAGCCCTTATCTGGGCGCAGCCGGAAACACCATATATTTT
.	TRBV30	.	TRBJ2-7	CAWERQAWSSYEQYF	TGTGCCTGGGAAAGACAGGCCTGGAGCTCCTACGAGCAGTACTTC
.	TRBV14	.	TRBJ1-2	CASSQGLPGPLWGYTF	TGTGCCAGCAGCCAAGGCCTACCAGGGCCCCTCTGGGGCTACACCTTC
.	TRBV4-3	TRBD1	TRBJ2-6	CASSQDPTGRANVLTF	TGCGCCAGCAGCCAAGATCCGACAGGGAGGGCCAACGTCCTGACTTTC
.	TRBV19	TRBD1	TRBJ2-2	CASGDRSGQLNTGELFF	TGTGCCAGCGGGGACAGGTCGGGACAGCTAAACACCGGGGAGCTGTTTTTT
.	TRBV28	.	TRBJ1-2	CASRLLDTAYGYTF	TGTGCCAGCAGACTCCTCGACACGGCCTATGGCTACACCTTC
.	TRBV4-1	.	TRBJ1-2	CASSQGRGGDNYGYTF	TGCGCCAGCAGCCAAGGAAGGGGTGGGGATAACTATGGCTACACCTTC
.	TRBV6-6	.	TRBJ2-1	CASSYEGTYNEQFF	TGTGCCAGCAGTTACGAGGGGACGTACAATGAGCAGTTCTTC
.	TRBV28	.	TRBJ2-1	CASSLYGQNYNEQFF	TGTGCCAGCAGTTTATATGGACAGAACTACAATGAGCAGTTCTTC
.	TRBV5-6	TRBD1	TRBJ1-1	CASSGTGSVAFF	TGTGCCAGCAGCGGGACAGGGTCCGTAGCTTTCTTT
.	TRBV7-9	TRBD1	TRBJ1-1	CASSLAEFQGGGDTEAFF	TGTGCCAGCAGCTTAGCAGAATTTCAGGGGGGAGGGGACACTGAAGCTTTCTTT
.	TRBV7-2	.	TRBJ1-1	CASSSRATTGINTEAFF	TGTGCCAGCAGCTCACGGGCTACGACTGGGATAAACACTGAAGCTTTCTTT
once	TRBV27	.	TRBJ1-1	CASSQKTPLGVTEAFF	TGTGCCAGCAGCCAAAAAACGCCCCTGGGGGTCACTGAAGCTTTCTTT
.	TRBV28	.	TRBJ1-1	CASNRPNTEAFF	TGTGCCAGCAACAGACCGAACACTGAAGCTTTCTTT
once	TRBV28	TRBD1	TRBJ2-5	CASSPWTGQETQYF	TGTGCCAGCAGTCCCTGGACAGGACAAGAGACCCAGTACTTC
.	TRBV29-1	.	TRBJ2-1	CSVDGIEHNEQFF	TGCAGCGTTGACGGGATCGAGCACAATGAGCAGTTCTTC
once	TRBV6-4	.	TRBJ2-1	CASSDSGGSSYNEQFF	TGTGCCAGCAGTGACTCTGGCGGGTCTTCATACAATGAGCAGTTCTTC
.	TRBV15	TRBD2	TRBJ2-1	CATSRVTSANEQFF	TGTGCCACCAGCAGAGTGACTAGCGCGAATGAGCAGTTCTTC
.	TRBV10-3	TRBD2	TRBJ2-7	CAIPGLAGVLYF	TGTGCCATCCCGGGACTAGCGGGAGTCCTGTACTTC
.	TRBV7-9	.	TRBJ1-1	CASRFSGEGMGTEAFF	TGTGCCAGCAGATTTAGCGGAGAAGGAATGGGTACTGAAGCTTTCTTT
.	TRBV27	.	TRBJ2-7	CASSLFAGSDEQYF	TGTGCCAGCAGTTTATTTGCAGGTAGCGACGAGCAGTACTTC
.	TRBV30	.	TRBJ2-4	CALRPTGEDIQYF	TGTGCCTTACGACCTACAGGGGAGGACATTCAGTACTTC
.	TRBV9	.	TRBJ2-7	CASSPRAGSYEQYF	TGTGCCAGCAGCCCCCGGGCAGGTTCCTACGAGCAGTACTTC
.	TRBV9	TRBD2	TRBJ2-7	CASSDSLAGVRNEQYF	TGTGCCAGCAGCGATTCGCTAGCGGGAGTAAGAAACGAGCAGTACTTC
.	TRBV28	.	TRBJ2-5	CASSLAVAPRLGETQYF	TGTGCCAGCAGTTTAGCGGTCGCGCCTAGGCTAGGGGAGACCCAGTACTTC
.	TRBV6-5	TRBD1	TRBJ1-1	CASSYWGTVTEAFF	TGTGCCAGCAGTTACTGGGGGACAGTAACTGAAGCTTTCTTT
once	TRBV5-8	.	TRBJ1-1	CASSSRVTTANTEAFF	TGTGCCAGCAGCTCTCGGGTGACGACTGCGAACACTGAAGCTTTCTTT
once	TRBV13	.	TRBJ2-1	CATQRGLADNNEQFF	TGTGCCACCCAACGGGGGCTAGCGGATAACAATGAGCAGTTCTTC
.	TRBV4-3	.	TRBJ2-1	CASSQEIADRNEQFF	TGCGCCAGCAGCCAAGAAATAGCAGACCGCAATGAGCAGTTCTTC
.	TRBV27	TRBD1	TRBJ1-5	CASTRVGTGLNQPQHF	TGTGCCAGCACCCGGGTCGGGACAGGGCTCAATCAGCCCCAGCATTTT
.	TRBV7-9	.	TRBJ2-7	CASSYRTAPYEQYF	TGTGCCAGCAGTTACAGGACAGCCCCCTACGAGCAGTACTTC
.	TRBV28	TRBD1	TRBJ2-3	CASSWTGTFTDTQYF	TGTGCCAGCAGTTGGACAGGTACTTTCACAGATACGCAGTATTTT
.	TRBV7-9	.	TRBJ2-1	CASRPGQTYNEQFF	TGTGCCAGCAGACCCGGACAGACTTACAATGAGCAGTTCTTC
.	TRBV11-2	.	TRBJ2-7	CASSISGLSSYEQYF	TGTGCCAGCAGCATCAGCGGGCTGAGCTCCTACGAGCAGTACTTC
.	TRBV9	.	TRBJ1-4	CASSVGAATNEKLFF	TGTGCCAGCAGCGTAGGGGCAGCAACTAATGAAAAACTGTTTTTT
.	TRBV11-3	.	TRBJ2-1	CASSLDRGVYNEQFF	TGTGCCAGCAGCTTAGACAGGGGGGTCTACAATGAGCAGTTCTTC
.	TRBV9	TRBD1	TRBJ2-6	CASSTSGTGNSGANVLTF	TGTGCCAGCAGCACATCCGGGACAGGCAACTCTGGGGCCAACGTCCTGACTTTC
.	TRBV27	.	TRBJ1-1	CASIAGTNTEAFF	TGTGCCAGCATTGCCGGAACGAACACTGAAGCTTTCTTT
.	TRBV14	.	TRBJ1-2	CASSQEPGFFYGYTF	TGTGCCAGCAGCCAAGAACCAGGGTTTTTCTATGGCTACACCTTC
.	TRBV9	TRBD1	TRBJ2-7	CASSVTGGSDEQYF	TGTGCCAGCAGCGTGACAGGGGGTTCGGACGAGCAGTACTTC
.	TRBV28	TRBD2	TRBJ2-2	CAILGLAETNTGELFF	TGTGCCATTCTGGGACTAGCGGAAACAAACACCGGGGAGCTGTTTTTT
.	TRBV27	.	TRBJ1-1	CASSFGQMNTEAFF	TGTGCCAGCAGTTTTGGGCAAATGAACACTGAAGCTTTCTTT
.	TRBV6-1	.	TRBJ2-7	CASSASMGSRSYEQYF	TGTGCCAGCAGTGCTTCTATGGGCAGCCGATCCTACGAGCAGTACTTC